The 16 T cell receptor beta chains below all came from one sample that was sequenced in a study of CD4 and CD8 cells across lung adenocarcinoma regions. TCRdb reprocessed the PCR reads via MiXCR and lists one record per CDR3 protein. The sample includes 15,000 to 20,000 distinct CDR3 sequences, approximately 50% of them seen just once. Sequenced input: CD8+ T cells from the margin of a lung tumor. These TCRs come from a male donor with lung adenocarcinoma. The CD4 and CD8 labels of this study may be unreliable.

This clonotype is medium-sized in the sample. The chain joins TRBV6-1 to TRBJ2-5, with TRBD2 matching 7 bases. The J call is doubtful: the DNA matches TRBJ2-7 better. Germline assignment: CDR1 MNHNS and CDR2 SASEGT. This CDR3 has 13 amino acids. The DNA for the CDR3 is TGTGCCAGCAGGACTAGCCGATTCTACGAGCAGTACTTC. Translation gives CASRTSRFYEQYF.

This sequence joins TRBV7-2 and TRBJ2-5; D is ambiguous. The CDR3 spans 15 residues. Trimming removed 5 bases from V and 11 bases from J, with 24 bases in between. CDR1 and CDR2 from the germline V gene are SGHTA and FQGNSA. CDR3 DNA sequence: TGTGCCAGCAGCCCCCTGCCGGCTAGTTTCAATGAGCAGTACTTC. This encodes CASSPLPASFNEQYF. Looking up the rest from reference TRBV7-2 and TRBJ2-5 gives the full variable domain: GAGVSQSPSNKVTEKGKDVELRCDPISGHTALYWYRQSLGQGLEFLIYFQGNSAPDKSGLPSDRFSAERTGGSVSTLTIQRTQQEDSAVYLCASSPLPASFNEQYFGPGTRLLVL.

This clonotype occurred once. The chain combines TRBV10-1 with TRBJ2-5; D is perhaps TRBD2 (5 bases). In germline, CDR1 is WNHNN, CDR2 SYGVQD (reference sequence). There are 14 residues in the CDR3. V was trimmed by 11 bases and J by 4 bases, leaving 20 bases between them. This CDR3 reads CAGSAPQSGETQYF. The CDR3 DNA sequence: TGCGCCGGGAGTGCACCTCAATCCGGAGAGACCCAGTACTTC.

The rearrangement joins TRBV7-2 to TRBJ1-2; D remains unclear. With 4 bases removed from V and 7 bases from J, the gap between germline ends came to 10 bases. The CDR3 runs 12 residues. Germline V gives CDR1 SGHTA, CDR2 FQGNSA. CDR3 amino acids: CASSSAVGGYTF. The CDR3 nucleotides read TGTGCCAGCAGCTCCGCGGTGGGTGGCTACACCTTC.

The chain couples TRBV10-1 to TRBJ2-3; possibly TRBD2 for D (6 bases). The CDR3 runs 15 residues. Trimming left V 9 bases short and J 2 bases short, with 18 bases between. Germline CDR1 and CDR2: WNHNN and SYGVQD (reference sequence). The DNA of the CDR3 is TGCGCCAGGGGTGAGGAGGGTTGGAACACAGATACGCAGTATTTT. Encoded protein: CARGEEGWNTDTQYF.

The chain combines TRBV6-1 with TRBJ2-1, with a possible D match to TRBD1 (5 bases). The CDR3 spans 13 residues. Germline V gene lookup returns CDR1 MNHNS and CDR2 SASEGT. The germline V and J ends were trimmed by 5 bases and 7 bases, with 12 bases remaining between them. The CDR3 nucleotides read TGTGCCAGCAGTCTCCAGGGTTTAAATGAGCAGTTCTTC. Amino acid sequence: CASSLQGLNEQFF.

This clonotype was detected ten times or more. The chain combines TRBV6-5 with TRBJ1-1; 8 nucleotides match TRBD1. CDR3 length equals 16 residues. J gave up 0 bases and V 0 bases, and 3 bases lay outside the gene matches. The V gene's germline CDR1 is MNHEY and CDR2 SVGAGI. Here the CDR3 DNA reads TGTGCCAGCAGTTACTCGTGGACAGGGCTGAACACTGAAGCTTTCTTT. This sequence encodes CASSYSWTGLNTEAFF.

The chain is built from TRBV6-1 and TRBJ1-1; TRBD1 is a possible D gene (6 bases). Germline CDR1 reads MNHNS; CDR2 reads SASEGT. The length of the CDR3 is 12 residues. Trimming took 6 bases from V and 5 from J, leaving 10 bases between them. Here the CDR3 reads CASRQGLTEAFF. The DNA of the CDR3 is TGTGCCAGCAGACAGGGTCTGACTGAAGCTTTCTTT.

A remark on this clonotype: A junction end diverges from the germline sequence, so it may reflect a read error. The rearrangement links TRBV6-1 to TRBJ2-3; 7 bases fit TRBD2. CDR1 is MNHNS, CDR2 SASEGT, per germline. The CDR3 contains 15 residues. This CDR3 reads CASSEGGGPTDTQYF. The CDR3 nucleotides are TGTGCCAGCAGTGAGGGGGGGGGACCCACAGACACGCAGTATTTC.

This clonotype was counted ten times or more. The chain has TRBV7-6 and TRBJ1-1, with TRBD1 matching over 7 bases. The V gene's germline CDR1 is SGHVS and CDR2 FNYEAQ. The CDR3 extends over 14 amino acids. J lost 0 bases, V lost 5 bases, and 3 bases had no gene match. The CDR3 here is CASSPQGVNTEAFF. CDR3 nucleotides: TGTGCCAGCAGCCCTCAGGGGGTGAACACTGAAGCTTTCTTT.

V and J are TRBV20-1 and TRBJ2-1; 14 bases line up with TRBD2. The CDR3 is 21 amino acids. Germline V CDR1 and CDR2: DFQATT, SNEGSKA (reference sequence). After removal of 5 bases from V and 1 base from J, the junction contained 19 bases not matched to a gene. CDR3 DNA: TGCAGTGCTGAGGGGACTAGCGGGAGTTTCGGTCCTTGGTTTTCCTACAATGAGCAGTTCTTC. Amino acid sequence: CSAEGTSGSFGPWFSYNEQFF.

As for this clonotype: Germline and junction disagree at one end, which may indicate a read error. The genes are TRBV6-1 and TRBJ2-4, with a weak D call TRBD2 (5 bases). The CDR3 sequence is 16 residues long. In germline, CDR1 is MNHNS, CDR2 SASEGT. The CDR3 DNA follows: TGTGCCAGCAGTGAAGCGGGGATGGGAGCCGAAAACACTCAGTATTTC. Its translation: CASSEAGMGAENTQYF.

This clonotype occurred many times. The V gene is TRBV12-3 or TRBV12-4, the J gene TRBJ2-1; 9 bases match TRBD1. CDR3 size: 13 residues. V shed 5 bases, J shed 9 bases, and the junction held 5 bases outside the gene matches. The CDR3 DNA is TGTGCCAGCAGTGGTACAGGGGGCGGTGAGCAGTTCTTC. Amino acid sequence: CASSGTGGGEQFF.

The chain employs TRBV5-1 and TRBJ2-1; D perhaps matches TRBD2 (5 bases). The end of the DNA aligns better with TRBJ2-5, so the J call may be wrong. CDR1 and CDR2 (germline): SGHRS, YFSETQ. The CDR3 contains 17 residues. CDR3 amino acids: CASSPLARLARGETQYF. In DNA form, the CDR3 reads TGCGCCAGCAGCCCTCTAGCTAGACTGGCTAGAGGGGAGACCCAGTACTTC.

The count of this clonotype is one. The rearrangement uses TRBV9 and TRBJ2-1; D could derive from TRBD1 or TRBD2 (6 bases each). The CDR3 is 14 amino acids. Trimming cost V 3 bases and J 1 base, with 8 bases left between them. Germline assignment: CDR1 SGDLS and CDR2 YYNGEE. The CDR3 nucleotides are TGTGCCAGCAGCGAAGGGGGGTCCTACAATGAGCAGTTCTTC. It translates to CASSEGGSYNEQFF.

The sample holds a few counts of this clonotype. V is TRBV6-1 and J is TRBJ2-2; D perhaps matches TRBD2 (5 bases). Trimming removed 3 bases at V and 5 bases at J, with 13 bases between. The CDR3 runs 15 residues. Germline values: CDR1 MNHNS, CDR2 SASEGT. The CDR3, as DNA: TGTGCCAGCAGTGAGGGCGCGGGTTGGACCGGGGAGCTGTTTTTT. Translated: CASSEGAGWTGELFF.